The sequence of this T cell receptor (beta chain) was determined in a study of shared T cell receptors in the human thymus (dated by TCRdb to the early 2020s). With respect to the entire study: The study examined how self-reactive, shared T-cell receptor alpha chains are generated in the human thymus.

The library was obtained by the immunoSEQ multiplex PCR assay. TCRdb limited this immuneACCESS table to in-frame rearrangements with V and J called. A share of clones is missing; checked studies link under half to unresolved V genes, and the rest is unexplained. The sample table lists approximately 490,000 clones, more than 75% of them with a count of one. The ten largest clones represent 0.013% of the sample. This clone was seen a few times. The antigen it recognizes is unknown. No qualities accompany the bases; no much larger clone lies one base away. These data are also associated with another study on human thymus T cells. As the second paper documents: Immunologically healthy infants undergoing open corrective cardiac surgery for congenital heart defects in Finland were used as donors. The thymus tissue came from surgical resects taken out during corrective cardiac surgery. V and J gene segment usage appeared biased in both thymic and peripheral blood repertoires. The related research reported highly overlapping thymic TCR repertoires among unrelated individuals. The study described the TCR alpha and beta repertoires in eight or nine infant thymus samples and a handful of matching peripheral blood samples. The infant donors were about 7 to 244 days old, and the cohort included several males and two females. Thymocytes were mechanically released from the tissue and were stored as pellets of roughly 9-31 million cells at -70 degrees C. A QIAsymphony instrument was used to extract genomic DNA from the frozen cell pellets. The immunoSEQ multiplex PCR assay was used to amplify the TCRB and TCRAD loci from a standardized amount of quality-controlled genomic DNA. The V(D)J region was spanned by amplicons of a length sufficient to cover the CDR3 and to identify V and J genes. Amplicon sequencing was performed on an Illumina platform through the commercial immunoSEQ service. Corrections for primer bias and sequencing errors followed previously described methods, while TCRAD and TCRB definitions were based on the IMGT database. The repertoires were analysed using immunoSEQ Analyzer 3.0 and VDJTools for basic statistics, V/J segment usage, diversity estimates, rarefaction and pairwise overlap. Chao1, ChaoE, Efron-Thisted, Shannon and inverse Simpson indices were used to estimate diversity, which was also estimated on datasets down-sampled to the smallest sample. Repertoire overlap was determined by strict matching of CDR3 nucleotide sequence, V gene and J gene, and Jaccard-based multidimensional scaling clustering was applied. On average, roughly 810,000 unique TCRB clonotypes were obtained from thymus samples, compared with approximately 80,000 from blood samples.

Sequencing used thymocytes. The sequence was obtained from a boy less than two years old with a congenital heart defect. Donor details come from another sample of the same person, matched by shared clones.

The DNA is TGTGCCTGGGATGCCGGGACAGGGTTAGGGGAGCTGTTTTTT. Its protein reads: CAWDAGTGLGELFF. The sequence is built from TRBV30 and TRBJ2-2, and 9 junctional nucleotides match TRBD1. The CDR3 contains 14 residues, cysteine and phenylalanine counted. Here the CDR3 DNA is all that survives: 42 bases in frame from base 1. After removal of 5 bases from V and 8 bases from J, the junction retains 9 bases not matched to a gene. The germline V gene (reference sequence) specifies GTSNPN as CDR1 and SVGIG as CDR2.